This TCR beta chain originates from a study of control samples from healthy donors and cancer patients. The method was immunoSEQ multiplex PCR; TCRdb's version includes in-frame clones alone and lacks a portion of them. The data show 84,000 or so clones, with 91% seen just once and around 16% held by the top ten. Germline CDR1 MDHEN, CDR2 SYDVKM. The ends were cut back, 2 bases at V and 2 bases at J, with 4 bases in the middle. CDR3 length: 12 amino acids. The specimen was blood. This sequence was found in a man aged 30 to 39 in good health. The chain employs TRBV28 and TRBJ2-7; D remains ambiguous. CDR3 in DNA: TGTGCCAGCAGTTTACTAACCTACGAGCAGTACTTC. This translates into CASSLLTYEQYF. The variable domain in full, with the rest retrieved from reference TRBV28 and TRBJ2-7, is DVKVTQSSRYLVKRTGEKVFLECVQDMDHENMFWYRQDPGLGLRLIYFSYDVKMKEKGDIPEGYSVSREKKERFSLILESASTNQTSMYLCASSLLTYEQYFGPGTRLTVT.